These 22 T cell receptor beta chains share one sample of origin, sequenced in a study of shared clonotypes between healthy human individuals (dated by TCRdb to 2019 to 2021). The protocol used for the library was the immunoSEQ multiplex PCR assay. TCRdb mirrors the immuneACCESS table, restricted to in-frame sequences. Some clones are absent from its copies; in checked studies, under half trace to an unresolved V gene, and the reason for the others is unknown. Counted in this sample were around 2,000,000 clones; about 95% of them appeared once. 1% to 1.3% of the sample rests with the top ten. For the CD8 naive samples, CD45RO-negative cells were positively selected for CCR7, yielding a CD45RA+CCR7+ population from which TemRA cells were excluded. The sequenced sample was naive CD8+ T cells sorted from blood. The sample's cell subset or site label, in plain terms: CD45RA+CCR7+. The source is a young man in good health.

J is TRBJ2-4 and V is TRBV11-3, with 7 bases matching TRBD1. CDR3 length: 18 amino acids. Germline CDR1 SGHNT, CDR2 YENEEA. Losses at the gene ends were 1 base for V and 3 bases for J; bases not matched to a gene: 12. CDR3 DNA sequence: TGTGCCAGCAGCTTAGTAATTGGGACAGACGTGGGCAAAAACATTCAGTACTTC. This gives the protein CASSLVIGTDVGKNIQYF.

Note on this clone: Other DNA sequences of this sample code for an identical CDR3. The chain employs TRBV28 and TRBJ1-4; D call uncertain. V lost 5 bases and J 8 bases, leaving 6 bases between the germline ends. From germline, CDR1 is MDHEN and CDR2 SYDVKM. This CDR3 comprises 11 residues. The DNA for the CDR3 is TGTGCCAGCAGTCTCGGGGAAAAACTGTTTTTT. Translation gives CASSLGEKLFF.

The rearrangement joins TRBV27 to TRBJ1-1; 11 bases fit TRBD1. The CDR3 loop spans 14 amino acids. CDR1 MNHEY and CDR2 SMNVEV come from the germline V gene (reference sequence). The ends lost 7 bases at V and 6 bases at J; junction bases unmatched: 7. In DNA, the CDR3 is TGTGCCAGCATAAGGACAGGGGGCGCGTCTGAAGCTTTCTTT. Encoded protein: CASIRTGGASEAFF.

The gene calls are TRBV7-9 and TRBJ2-4; TRBD1 might be the D (5 bases). Germline CDR1 reads SEHNR; CDR2 reads FQNEAQ (reference sequence). The length of the CDR3 is 14 residues. The V end was cut by 1 base, the J end by 8 bases, with 12 bases between. The CDR3 here is CASSLGQPLDIQYF. CDR3 in DNA: TGTGCCAGCAGCTTAGGACAGCCCCTGGACATTCAGTACTTC. Looking up the rest from reference TRBV7-9 and TRBJ2-4 gives the full variable domain: DTGVSQNPRHKITKRGQNVTFRCDPISEHNRLYWYRQTLGQGPEFLTYFQNEAQLEKSRLLSDRFSAERPKGSFSTLEIQRTEQGDSAMYLCASSLGQPLDIQYFGAGTRLSVL.

The chain combines TRBV13 with TRBJ2-7; 9 bases agree with TRBD2. The CDR3 is 16 amino acids. CDR1 and CDR2 from the germline V gene are PRHDT and FYEKMQ (reference sequence). V gave up 5 bases and J gave up 1 base; unmatched junction bases: 9. This chain's CDR3 is CASSAGGTSRSYEQYF. In nucleotides, the CDR3 is TGTGCCAGCAGCGCAGGGGGGACTAGCAGATCCTACGAGCAGTACTTC.

On this clone: Other DNA sequences within the sample encode an identical CDR3. V is TRBV7-6 and J is TRBJ2-5, with D unresolved. Germline CDR1 is SGHVS and CDR2 is FNYEAQ. Trimming pared 3 bases from V and 1 base from J, leaving 6 bases between. CDR3 length: 13 residues. CDR3 bases: TGTGCCAGCAGCTTGCTGATCCAAGAGACCCAGTACTTC. This translates into CASSLLIQETQYF.

V usage is TRBV4-1 and J usage is TRBJ2-1; 8 bases match TRBD1. Trimming cost V 4 bases and J 2 bases; bases outside gene matches: 4. The CDR3 loop spans 15 amino acids. Germline lookup yields CDR1 MGHRA and CDR2 YSYEKL. The CDR3 reads CASSPNRGTYNEQFF. The CDR3 nucleotides read TGCGCCAGCAGCCCTAACAGGGGGACCTACAATGAGCAGTTCTTC.

Within the sample, this clone is medium-sized. The chain links TRBV12-2 to TRBJ1-3. TRBV12-2 is annotated as a pseudogene. The CDR3 has 18 amino acids. CDR3 DNA sequence: TGTGCAAGTCGCTTAGAAGCGGGACACCTGAGCTCTGGAAACACCATATATTTT. It translates to CASRLEAGHLSSGNTIYF.

The chain has TRBV6-5 and TRBJ1-1; possible D gene TRBD1, 6 bases. From germline, CDR1 is MNHEY and CDR2 SVGAGI. The CDR3 runs to 15 residues. Trimming cost V 2 bases and J 5 bases, with 15 bases left between them. The CDR3 sequence is CASSYEDSGWTEAFF. As DNA, the CDR3 is TGTGCCAGCAGTTACGAGGACAGTGGATGGACTGAAGCTTTCTTT.

The rearrangement uses TRBV28 and TRBJ1-6; 9 bases match TRBD1. Germline CDR1 is MDHEN and CDR2 is SYDVKM. Unmatched junction bases numbered 8, after V lost 4 bases and J lost 7 bases. The CDR3 length is 16 residues. The CDR3 nucleotides read TGTGCCAGCAGTTCGCTGGGACAGGGTCACAATTCACCCCTCCACTTT. It translates to CASSSLGQGHNSPLHF.

Comment on this clone: Given the absence of the conserved phenylalanine or tryptophan at the CDR3 end, a read error is likely. The gene calls are TRBV5-1 and TRBJ1-4, with 11 bases aligning to TRBD1. The CDR3 length is 15 residues. J lost 8 bases, V lost 4 bases, and 7 bases had no gene match. Germline values: CDR1 SGHRS, CDR2 YFSETQ. CDR3 sequence reads: CASSAGQGAGEKLFV. CDR3 nucleotide sequence: TGCGCCAGCAGCGCAGGACAGGGGGCAGGGGAAAAACTGTTTGTT.

The chain is built from TRBV2 and TRBJ2-3; D not resolved. V shed 8 bases and J shed 0 bases, with 15 bases lying between them. Germline V gene data show CDR1 as SNHLY and CDR2 as FYNNEI. This CDR3 is built from 15 residues. The chain's CDR3 is CASLDLISSTDTQYF. CDR3 bases: TGTGCCAGCCTCGACCTGATATCTAGCACAGATACGCAGTATTTT. Supplemented by reference TRBV2 and TRBJ2-3, the full variable domain reads EPEVTQTPSHQVTQMGQEVILRCVPISNHLYFYWYRQILGQKVEFLVSFYNNEISEKSEIFDDQFSVERPDGSNFTLKIRSTKLEDSAMYFCASLDLISSTDTQYFGPGTRLTVL.

The CDR3 region is CASSVGGVEEQYF. CDR3 nucleotides: TGTGCCAGCAGCGTAGGTGGGGTGGAAGAGCAGTACTTC. The genes are TRBV9 and TRBJ2-7, with unresolved D. Trimming shortened V by 0 bases and J by 7 bases, and 11 bases separated the two germline ends. CDR3 length: 13 residues. The germline V gene has CDR1 SGDLS and CDR2 YYNGEE.

This clone has just one count. V usage is TRBV6-1 and J usage is TRBJ2-3; D is unresolved. Germline V CDR1 and CDR2: MNHNS, SASEGT. The CDR3 has 12 residues. Trimming cost V 4 bases and J 5 bases, with 7 bases left between them. The CDR3 DNA follows: TGTGCCAGCAGTGCTGGCGGAGATACGCAGTATTTT. The encoded protein is CASSAGGDTQYF.

The V and J genes are TRBV4-1 and TRBJ2-5; 7 bases map to TRBD1. CDR3 size: 15 residues. V shed 1 base and J 3 bases; nucleotides not matched to a gene: 5. The V gene's germline CDR1 is MGHRA and CDR2 YSYEKL. The CDR3 reads CASSQGQGVKETQYF. CDR3 coding DNA: TGCGCCAGCAGCCAAGGGCAGGGGGTGAAAGAGACCCAGTACTTC.

The chain has TRBV7-9 and TRBJ2-1, with 7 nucleotides matching TRBD1. J gave up 3 bases and V 5 bases, and 7 bases lay outside the gene matches. Germline CDR1 reads SEHNR; CDR2 reads FQNEAQ (reference sequence). The CDR3 contains 15 residues. The CDR3 protein is CASSDRVMSYNEQFF. The CDR3 bases are TGTGCCAGCAGCGACAGGGTAATGAGCTACAATGAGCAGTTCTTC.

V gene TRBV13 combines with J gene TRBJ2-3; 8 bases are a match to TRBD1. The V gene end was trimmed by 4 bases and the J gene end by 1 base; junction bases not matched to a gene: 7. The germline CDR1 and CDR2 sequences are PRHDT and FYEKMQ (reference sequence). This CDR3 is 16 amino acids long. CDR3 nucleotides: TGTGCCAGCAGCTCCACCGGGACAGGTCGCACAGATACGCAGTATTTT. Its protein product is CASSSTGTGRTDTQYF.

J is TRBJ2-2 and V is TRBV6-1, with a weak D call TRBD2 (5 bases). The germline V gene encodes CDR1 MNHNS and CDR2 SASEGT. Trimming removed 1 base at V and 3 bases at J, with 12 bases between. This CDR3 region has 16 residues. The CDR3 reads CASSEVNSADTGELFF. DNA for the CDR3: TGTGCCAGCAGTGAAGTGAATAGCGCGGACACCGGGGAGCTGTTTTTT.

This clone appeared a single time. This chain links TRBV7-9 with TRBJ1-1; 9 positions match TRBD1. The germline gives CDR1 SEHNR, CDR2 FQNEAQ (reference sequence). This CDR3 contains 15 residues. The V and J ends lost 6 bases and 7 bases, in that order; junction bases with no gene match: 12. CDR3 sequence (DNA): TGTGCCAGCAGTGGACAGACAGGGGGGATAAATGAAGCTTTCTTT. Encoded protein: CASSGQTGGINEAFF.

The V gene is TRBV13, the J gene TRBJ2-1, with D possibly TRBD2 on 7 matching bases. Trimming stripped 4 bases from V and 0 bases from J, with 13 bases between. This CDR3 is 16 amino acids long. Germline V gene sequence: CDR1 PRHDT, CDR2 FYEKMQ (reference sequence). CDR3 residues: CASSSGEGRSYNEQFF. The DNA for the CDR3 is TGTGCCAGCAGCTCAGGGGAGGGGCGCTCCTACAATGAGCAGTTCTTC.

V is TRBV9 and J is TRBJ2-1, with 10 bases identical to TRBD2. V shed 0 bases, J shed 4 bases, and the junction held 4 bases outside the gene matches. Germline V gene sequence: CDR1 SGDLS, CDR2 YYNGEE. The CDR3 totals 16 residues. CDR3 coding DNA: TGTGCCAGCAGCGTAGGGTTAGCGGGGGGTTACAATGAGCAGTTCTTC. Amino acid sequence: CASSVGLAGGYNEQFF. The variable domain in full, with the rest retrieved from reference TRBV9 and TRBJ2-1, is DSGVTQTPKHLITATGQRVTLRCSPRSGDLSVYWYQQSLDQGLQFLIQYYNGEERAKGNILERFSAQQFPDLHSELNLSSLELGDSALYFCASSVGLAGGYNEQFFGPGTRLTVL.

The rearrangement joins TRBV6-5 to TRBJ1-1; no clear D. The CDR3 loop spans 15 amino acids. Deletions cut 11 bases from V and 3 bases from J, with 22 bases between. Looked up from germline, CDR1 is MNHEY and CDR2 is SVGAGI. The CDR3 DNA is TGTGCCGTCCAAAACACCCCCCGGGGAGACACTGAAGCTTTCTTT. Amino acids: CAVQNTPRGDTEAFF.